This T cell receptor (beta chain) emerged from a study of shared clonotypes between healthy human individuals. V lost 8 bases, J lost 2 bases, and 10 bases lay in between. The V gene's germline CDR1 is SNHLY and CDR2 FYNNEI. This CDR3 is 12 amino acids long. Here immunoSEQ multiplex PCR was the method, and the copy in TCRdb shows in-frame clones only, minus some. The sample lists millions of clones, just over 90% occurring once. The clonotype comes from a young man in good health. Material for sequencing was naive CD4+ T cells sorted from blood. Subset given: CD45RA+ positively selected. The genes are TRBV2 and TRBJ2-7, with D perhaps TRBD1 (5 bases). The CDR3 DNA sequence: TGTGCCAGCGGGCAGGGTACCTACGAGCAGTACTTC. The encoded protein is CASGQGTYEQYF.